This T cell receptor beta chain emerged from a study of T cells in localized non-small cell lung cancer. Whole-study results and caveats: Investigators sequenced only a single tumor region, leaving heterogeneity possible. Compared with tumor, uninvolved adjacent lung displayed greater T cell clonality, ranking highest overall.

A remark on this clone: Its specificity is not known.

Some clones are missing from TCRdb's copy, which holds only in-frame ones; the method was immunoSEQ multiplex PCR. Here the sample spans some 7,800 clones, 80% to 90% being singletons. The CDR3 is made up of 18 amino acids. J was trimmed by 7 bases and V by 4 bases; bases with no gene match: 16. The V gene's germline CDR1 is LNHDA and CDR2 SQIVND (reference sequence). The TCR comes from a male donor at least 60 years old with stage III lung adenocarcinoma. This chain joins TRBV19 and TRBJ2-1, with 10 bases matching TRBD2. The specimen comprised peripheral blood, sampled before any cancer treatment. CDR3: CASSNLFILAGMVNEQFF. In DNA, the CDR3 is TGTGCCAGTAGTAATCTATTTATACTAGCGGGAATGGTAAATGAGCAGTTCTTC. The complete variable domain, with remaining parts taken from reference TRBV19 and TRBJ2-1, reads DGGITQSPKYLFRKEGQNVTLSCEQNLNHDAMYWYRQDPGQGLRLIYYSQIVNDFQKGDIAEGYSVSREKKESFPLTVTSAQKNPTAFYLCASSNLFILAGMVNEQFFGPGTRLTVL.